This T cell receptor (beta chain) was recovered during a study of beta chain features in type 1 diabetes. Overall study context: Sorted cells, 90 million to 120 million in number, were examined across all samples.

General observations from the study: Patients' naive, central memory and regulatory TCRB repertoires appeared more alike than those of healthy donors. Since sequencing was performed on cDNA, cells with high TCR expression could be over-represented.

This CDR3 region has 15 residues. Trimming cost V 1 base and J 3 bases, with 11 bases left between them. Germline-derived CDR1 and CDR2 are SGHTA and FQGTGA. Worth noting for this clone: Its target is unknown.

Expressed TCRB transcripts were sequenced because the isolated RNA had all been reverse transcribed beforehand. Method: immunoSEQ multiplex PCR; TCRdb's copy keeps in-frame clones and lacks some. Seen here are 900,000 or so clones, roughly 16% observed once, and the top ten hold about 0.025%. Roughly 100 mL of blood, on average, came from one heparinised draw per donor. The V call is TRBV7-3, the J call TRBJ2-3; D possibly corresponds to TRBD2 (5 bases). This clonotype was sampled from a woman aged 18-35 years in good health. Sequenced input: naive CD4+ T cells from blood. The CDR3 region is CASSLNEGSTDTQYF. The CDR3 nucleotides read TGTGCCAGCAGCTTAAATGAGGGTTCTACAGATACGCAGTATTTT. The entire variable domain, with the rest obtained from reference TRBV7-3 and TRBJ2-3, is as follows: GAGVSQTPSNKVTEKGKYVELRCDPISGHTALYWYRQSLGQGPEFLIYFQGTGAADDSGLPNDRFFAVRPEGSVSTLKIQRTERGDSAVYLCASSLNEGSTDTQYFGPGTRLTVL.